A selection of T cell receptor beta chains follows, all from one sample in a study of cytomegalovirus exposure and HLA in healthy donors. Only in-frame clones appear in the TCRdb table, and some are missing; sequencing was by immunoSEQ multiplex PCR. The sample comprises some 77,000 clones, approximately 79% of which are singletons, and 2.5% rests with the top ten. The source material was PBMCs. These receptors all stem from a man under 40 in good health and CMV-seronegative. Each CDR3 is given with its conserved first and last residue. The D gene is left open where the match is weak. Some rows mark clone size as missing; the rest say once, few, many or name a class of expanded clone.

.	TRBV25-1	.	TRBJ2-5	CASRERREQYF	TGTGCCAGCAGGGAAAGGAGGGAGCAGTACTTC
.	TRBV27	.	TRBJ2-1	CASSQDNEQFF	TGTGCCAGCAGTCAGGACAATGAGCAGTTCTTC
.	TRBV29-1	.	TRBJ1-1	CSVRDTGNTEAFF	TGCAGCGTTCGGGACACAGGGAACACTGAAGCTTTCTTT
.	TRBV2	.	TRBJ1-2	CASSEDAGYVDGYTF	TGTGCCAGCAGTGAGGATGCGGGATATGTCGATGGCTACACCTTC
once	TRBV5-4	.	TRBJ1-1	CASSYQGRFFF	TGTGCCAGCAGCTACCAGGGTCGTTTTTTCTTT
.	TRBV5-4	TRBD2	TRBJ2-3	CASSYGGSGDTDTQYF	TGTGCCAGCAGTTATGGCGGGAGCGGTGACACAGATACGCAGTATTTT
.	TRBV10-3	.	TRBJ2-2	CAITDYPNTGELFF	TGTGCCATCACTGACTACCCGAACACCGGGGAGCTGTTTTTT
.	TRBV7-9	.	TRBJ2-6	CASSLQGPGANVLTF	TGTGCCAGCAGCTTACAGGGGCCGGGGGCCAACGTCCTGACTTTC
once	TRBV7-9	.	TRBJ2-5	CSSSLGGGRETQYF	TGTTCCAGCAGCTTAGGGGGGGGGCGAGAGACCCAGTACTTC
once	TRBV7-8	TRBD2	TRBJ2-7	CASSLVSGSGYEQYF	TGTGCCAGCAGCTTAGTCAGCGGGAGTGGGTACGAGCAGTACTTC
few	TRBV6-5	TRBD1	TRBJ1-1	CASRGQGRITEAFF	TGTGCCAGCAGGGGACAGGGGAGGATCACTGAAGCTTTCTTT
.	TRBV14	.	TRBJ2-1	CASSQDSQTYNEQFF	TGTGCCAGCAGCCAAGACTCACAGACCTACAATGAGCAGTTCTTC
once	TRBV9	TRBD2	TRBJ2-1	CASSVTGTSRREQFF	TGTGCCAGCAGCGTAACCGGGACTAGCAGGCGTGAGCAGTTCTTC
.	TRBV7-9	.	TRBJ2-7	CASSLAGGSNPTKQYF	TGTGCCAGCAGCTTAGCGGGCGGGTCAAACCCTACGAAACAGTACTTC
.	TRBV7-9	TRBD1	TRBJ1-6	CSSSLLRNRGDSPLHF	TGTTCCAGCAGCTTATTGAGGAACAGGGGAGATTCACCCCTCCACTTT
.	TRBV21-1	.	TRBJ2-7	CASSDGTVIEAQYF	TGTGCCAGCAGTGACGGGACAGTTATTGAGGCACAGTACTTC
once	TRBV27	.	TRBJ2-7	CASSLLDSGEQYF	TGTGCCAGCAGTTTATTGGACAGCGGCGAGCAGTACTTC
.	TRBV12-5	.	TRBJ1-1	CASGLGVPEAFF	TGTGCTAGTGGACTCGGAGTTCCTGAAGCTTTCTTT
.	TRBV5-4	.	TRBJ1-3	CASSPGGSHSGNTIYF	TGTGCCAGCAGCCCCGGGGGGAGTCACTCTGGAAACACCATATATTTT
once	TRBV7-9	TRBD1	TRBJ1-4	CASSFEGAGEKLFF	TGTGCCAGCAGCTTCGAGGGGGCCGGGGAAAAACTGTTTTTT
.	TRBV27	.	TRBJ1-2	CASSRVGYGYTF	TGTGCCAGCAGCAGGGTTGGCTATGGCTACACCTTC
few	TRBV4-2	TRBD2	TRBJ2-2	CASSQAREANTGELFF	TGTGCCAGCAGCCAAGCCCGGGAGGCGAACACCGGGGAGCTGTTTTTT
.	TRBV9	TRBD2	TRBJ2-1	CASSVDGLAGFYNEQFF	TGTGCCAGCAGCGTAGACGGACTAGCGGGGTTCTACAATGAGCAGTTCTTC
.	TRBV28	.	TRBJ1-4	CASSPGGGGLEKLFF	TGTGCCAGCAGCCCTGGGGGGGGTGGCCTTGAAAAACTGTTTTTT
.	TRBV19	.	TRBJ1-5	CASSPLGGQPQHF	TGTGCCAGTAGTCCCCTAGGCGGCCAGCCCCAGCATTTT
.	TRBV11-2	.	TRBJ2-3	CASSFYEGGDTQYF	TGTGCCAGCAGCTTCTATGAGGGTGGAGATACGCAGTATTTT
few	TRBV5-6	.	TRBJ2-1	CASSEPGESSYNEQFF	TGTGCCAGCAGTGAACCGGGGGAGAGCTCCTACAATGAGCAGTTCTTC
.	TRBV4-1	.	TRBJ1-5	CASSLTESGMAFNQPQHF	TGCGCCAGCAGTCTTACAGAATCAGGGATGGCTTTCAATCAGCCCCAGCATTTT
.	TRBV6-6	.	TRBJ2-1	CASSLPSSGHNEQFF	TGTGCCAGCAGCCTTCCCTCGAGCGGACACAATGAGCAGTTCTTC
.	TRBV30	TRBD2	TRBJ2-1	CAWSGRLAGGEQFF	TGTGCCTGGAGTGGGCGACTAGCGGGCGGGGAGCAGTTCTTC
.	TRBV6-4	.	TRBJ2-3	CASSESGSTDTQYF	TGTGCCAGCAGTGAGTCCGGGAGCACAGATACGCAGTATTTT
.	TRBV6-5	.	TRBJ2-1	CASTLHHSSYNEQFF	TGTGCCAGCACCCTCCACCATAGCTCCTACAATGAGCAGTTCTTC
.	TRBV2	TRBD2	TRBJ2-4	CASRSRLAGGGNIQYF	TGTGCCAGCAGGTCACGACTAGCGGGAGGAGGAAACATTCAGTACTTC
.	TRBV6-5	TRBD1	TRBJ2-1	CASSPGTAMYNEQFF	TGTGCCAGCAGTCCCGGGACAGCGATGTACAATGAGCAGTTCTTC
once	TRBV27	.	TRBJ2-7	CASRLVDEQYF	TGTGCCAGCAGACTAGTTGACGAGCAGTACTTC
once	TRBV7-9	.	TRBJ2-1	CASSLGTGNYNEQFF	TGTGCCAGCAGCTTAGGTACAGGAAATTACAATGAGCAGTTCTTC
once	TRBV7-7	.	TRBJ2-5	CASSEQVQETQYF	TGTGCTAGCAGCGAACAGGTACAAGAGACCCAGTACTTC
.	TRBV7-2	.	TRBJ1-2	CASSGHGYGYTF	TGTGCCAGCTCGGGACACGGCTATGGCTACACCTTC
.	TRBV7-2	TRBD2	TRBJ2-7	CASSPPGLAFDEQYF	TGTGCCAGCAGCCCCCCGGGACTAGCTTTTGACGAGCAGTACTTC
.	TRBV7-3	.	TRBJ1-5	CASSTKGGQPQHF	TGTGCCAGCAGCACAAAAGGGGGTCAGCCCCAGCATTTT
.	TRBV7-8	TRBD1	TRBJ1-3	CASSSRGRNTIYF	TGTGCCAGCAGCTCCAGGGGGCGAAACACCATATATTTT
.	TRBV5-4	.	TRBJ2-5	CASSLHRDQETQYF	TGTGCCAGCAGCTTGCACAGGGACCAAGAGACCCAGTACTTC
few	TRBV6-5	.	TRBJ1-1	CASSFQGNTEAFF	TGTGCCAGCAGTTTCCAGGGGAACACTGAAGCTTTCTTT
.	TRBV7-9	TRBD1	TRBJ1-2	CASSLGQGGGYTF	TGTGCCAGCAGCTTGGGACAGGGGGGTGGCTACACCTTC
.	TRBV7-2	TRBD1	TRBJ1-6	CASSLPGQVRSPLHF	TGTGCCAGCAGCTTACCTGGACAGGTTCGGTCACCCCTCCACTTT
.	TRBV27	.	TRBJ2-2	CASSQRSITLGTGELFF	TGTGCCAGCAGCCAGCGCTCTATCACCCTAGGTACCGGGGAGCTGTTTTTT
.	TRBV27	TRBD1	TRBJ2-2	CASSPGTASNTGELFF	TGTGCCAGCAGCCCTGGGACAGCTTCGAACACCGGGGAGCTGTTTTTT